Presented here are 8 T cell receptor beta chains from one specimen sequenced in a study of regulatory T cells in long-lasting Graves disease. With iRepertoire HTBI primers and Arm-PCR of CDR3 regions, TCR beta libraries were built. TCRdb re-called the multiplex PCR reads with MiXCR, one entry per CDR3 protein. The sample yields approximately 440,000 distinct CDR3 sequences, roughly a quarter seen once. Specified time point: persistent/refractory GD, antithyroid drugs over 5 years with positive TRAb. Preparation of the TCR library used RNA extracted from PBMCs. This sample comprised peripheral blood mononuclear cells (PBMCs), obtained when the disease was refractory, from a patient treated with antithyroid drugs. Source of these receptors: a female donor with Graves disease.

In its sample, this clonotype was seen many times. This chain connects TRBV2 to TRBJ1-4, with D possibly TRBD1 on 5 matching bases. The germline V and J ends were trimmed by 8 bases and 7 bases, with 20 bases remaining between them. Per germline, CDR1 SNHLY and CDR2 FYNNEI. The CDR3 extends over 15 amino acids. This CDR3 is CASQERFQGGEKLFF. The CDR3 DNA follows: TGTGCCAGCCAAGAAAGGTTCCAGGGTGGTGAAAAACTGTTTTTT.

This clonotype was observed many times. The chain joins TRBV28 to TRBJ1-1; no definite D call. V lost 2 bases and J 1 base, leaving 2 bases between the germline ends. The germline gives CDR1 MDHEN, CDR2 SYDVKM. The CDR3 extends over 12 amino acids. The CDR3 here is CASSLKNTEAFF. The CDR3 region has the DNA TGTGCCAGCAGTTTAAAGAACACTGAAGCTTTCTTT.

The V gene is TRBV6-5, the J gene TRBJ2-2, with D unresolved. Germline lookup yields CDR1 MNHEY and CDR2 SVGAGI. V was trimmed by 2 bases and J by 4 bases, leaving 8 bases between them. There are 14 residues in the CDR3. The CDR3 loop reads CASSYGETTGELFF. CDR3 DNA sequence: TGTGCCAGCAGTTACGGTGAGACCACCGGGGAGCTGTTTTTT.

This clonotype appeared many times. CDR3 loop: CASSLSRDQETQYF. The CDR3 DNA follows: TGTGCCAGCAGCTTATCACGAGACCAAGAGACCCAGTACTTC. The chain combines TRBV7-3 with TRBJ2-5; no clear D gene. V gave up 2 bases and J gave up 0 bases, with 7 bases separating them. Looked up from germline, CDR1 is SGHTA and CDR2 is FQGTGA. The CDR3 sequence is 14 residues long.

The chain carries TRBV5-1 and TRBJ2-7; 8 nucleotides agree with TRBD2. Germline V CDR1 and CDR2: SGHRS, YFSETQ. J gave up 4 bases and V 1 base, and 7 bases lay outside the gene matches. This CDR3 is built from 15 residues. The CDR3 coding sequence is TGCGCCAGCAGCTTGTGGTTGCGGGGGGCGTACGAGCAGTACTTC. The encoded protein is CASSLWLRGAYEQYF.

The V gene is TRBV7-2, the J gene TRBJ1-3; D not resolved. The V end lost 2 bases, the J end lost 7 bases, and 9 bases lay between the germline ends. The CDR3 loop spans 13 amino acids. Per germline, CDR1 SGHTA and CDR2 FQGNSA. The CDR3: CASSLRLGNTIYF. The CDR3 region has the DNA TGTGCCAGCAGCTTAAGGCTGGGGAACACCATATATTTT.

The chain employs TRBV7-9 and TRBJ2-7; a weak D match, TRBD1 (6 bases). Trimming cost V 4 bases and J 4 bases, with 23 bases left between them. Per germline, CDR1 SEHNR and CDR2 FQNEAQ (reference sequence). This CDR3 region has 17 residues. The CDR3 protein is CASSSPLGTLGGYEQYF. The CDR3 nucleotides are TGTGCCAGCAGCTCCCCCCTAGGGACACTTGGTGGGTACGAGCAGTACTTC. Full variable domain (outside the CDR3, taken from reference TRBV7-9 and TRBJ2-7): DTGVSQNPRHKITKRGQNVTFRCDPISEHNRLYWYRQTLGQGPEFLTYFQNEAQLEKSRLLSDRFSAERPKGSFSTLEIQRTEQGDSAMYLCASSSPLGTLGGYEQYFGPGTRLTVT.

This clonotype was observed a few times. The chain couples TRBV14 to TRBJ1-2, with a weak D call TRBD1 (5 bases). The CDR3 sequence is 13 residues long. V was shortened by 1 base and J by 8 bases, with 11 bases between the two germline ends. Germline values: CDR1 SGHDN, CDR2 FVKESK. The CDR3 DNA follows: TGTGCCAGCAGCCAAGTCGCCAGGGAGGGCTACACCTTC. Amino acid sequence: CASSQVAREGYTF.